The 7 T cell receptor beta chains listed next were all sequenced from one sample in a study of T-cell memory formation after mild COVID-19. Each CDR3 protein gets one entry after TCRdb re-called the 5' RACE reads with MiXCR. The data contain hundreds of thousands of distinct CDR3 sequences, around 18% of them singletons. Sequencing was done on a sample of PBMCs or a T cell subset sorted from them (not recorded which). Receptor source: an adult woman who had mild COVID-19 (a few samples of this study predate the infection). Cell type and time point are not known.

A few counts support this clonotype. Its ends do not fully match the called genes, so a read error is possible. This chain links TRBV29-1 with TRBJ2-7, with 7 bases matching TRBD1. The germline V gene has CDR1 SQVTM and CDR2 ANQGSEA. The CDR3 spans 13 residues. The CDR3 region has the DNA TGCAGCGTGGAAGGGGACAGTAGATACGAGCAGTACTTC. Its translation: CSVEGDSRYEQYF.

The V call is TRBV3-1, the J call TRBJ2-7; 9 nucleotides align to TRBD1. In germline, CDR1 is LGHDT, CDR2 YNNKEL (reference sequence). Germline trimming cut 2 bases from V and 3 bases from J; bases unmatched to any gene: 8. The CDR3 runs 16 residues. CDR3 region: CASSQSPHRGLYEQYF. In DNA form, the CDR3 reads TGTGCCAGCAGCCAAAGCCCGCACAGGGGGCTCTACGAGCAGTACTTC.

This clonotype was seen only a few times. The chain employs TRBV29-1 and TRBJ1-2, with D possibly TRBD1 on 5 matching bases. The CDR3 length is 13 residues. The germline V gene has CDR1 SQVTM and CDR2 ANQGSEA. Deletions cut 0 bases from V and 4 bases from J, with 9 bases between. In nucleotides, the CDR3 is TGCAGCGTTGAAGATCCCCAGGGCTATGGCTACACCTTC. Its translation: CSVEDPQGYGYTF.

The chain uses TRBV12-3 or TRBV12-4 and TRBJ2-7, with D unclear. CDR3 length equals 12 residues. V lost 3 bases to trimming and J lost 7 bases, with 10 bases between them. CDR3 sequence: CASSFGPWEQYF. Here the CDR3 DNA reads TGTGCCAGCAGTTTTGGTCCGTGGGAGCAGTACTTC.

The CDR3 coding sequence is TGTGCAAGCGCAGTTCCAGGGGTCCCCTACGAGCAGTACTTC. It specifies CASAVPGVPYEQYF. This chain uses TRBV4-2 with TRBJ2-7; D perhaps matches TRBD1 (6 bases). Germline CDR1 is LGHNA and CDR2 is YNFKEQ. The CDR3 contains 14 residues.

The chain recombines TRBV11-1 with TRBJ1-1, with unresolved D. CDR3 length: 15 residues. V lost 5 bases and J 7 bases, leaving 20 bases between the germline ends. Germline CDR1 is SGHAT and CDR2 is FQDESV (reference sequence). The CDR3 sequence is CASSPFGRTAYEAFF. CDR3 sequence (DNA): TGTGCCAGCAGCCCCTTCGGGAGGACGGCCTATGAAGCTTTCTTT. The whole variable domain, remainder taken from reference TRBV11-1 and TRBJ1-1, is EAEVAQSPRYKITEKSQAVAFWCDPISGHATLYWYRQILGQGPELLVQFQDESVVDDSQLPKDRFSAERLKGVDSTLKIQPAELGDSAMYLCASSPFGRTAYEAFFGQGTRLTVV.

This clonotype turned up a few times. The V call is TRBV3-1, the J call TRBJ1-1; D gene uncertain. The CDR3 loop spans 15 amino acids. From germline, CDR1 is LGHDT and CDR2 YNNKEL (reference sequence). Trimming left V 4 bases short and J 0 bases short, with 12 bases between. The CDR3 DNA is TGTGCCAGCAGCCCTTCAGAGATCGTGAACACTGAAGCTTTCTTT. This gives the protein CASSPSEIVNTEAFF.